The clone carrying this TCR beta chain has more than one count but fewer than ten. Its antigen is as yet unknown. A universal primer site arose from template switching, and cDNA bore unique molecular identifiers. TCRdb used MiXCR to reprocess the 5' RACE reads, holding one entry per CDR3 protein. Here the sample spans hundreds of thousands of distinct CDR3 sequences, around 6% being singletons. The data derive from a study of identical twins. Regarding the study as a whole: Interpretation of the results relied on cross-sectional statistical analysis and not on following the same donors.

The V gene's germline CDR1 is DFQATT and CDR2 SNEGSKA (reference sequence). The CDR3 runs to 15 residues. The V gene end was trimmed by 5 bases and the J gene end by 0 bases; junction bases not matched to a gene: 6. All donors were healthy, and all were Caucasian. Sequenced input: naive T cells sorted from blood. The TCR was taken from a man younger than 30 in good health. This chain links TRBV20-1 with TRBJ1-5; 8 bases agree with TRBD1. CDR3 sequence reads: CSALLQGGSNQPQHF. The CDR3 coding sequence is TGCAGTGCTTTACTACAGGGGGGTAGCAATCAGCCCCAGCATTTT.